What follows are 9 T cell receptor beta chains derived from one specimen sequenced in a study of graft-versus-host responses after intestinal transplantation. The method was immunoSEQ multiplex PCR; TCRdb's version includes in-frame clones alone and lacks a portion of them. The table includes 20,000 to 30,000 clones, 83% detected once. Sequences were derived from PBMCs, sampled about 28 days after intestinal transplant. These receptors were taken from a human patient who received an intestinal transplant, so some T cells may come from the graft donor.

The chain recombines TRBV27 with TRBJ2-3, with D perhaps assigned TRBD1 or TRBD2 (6 bases each). Germline values: CDR1 MNHEY, CDR2 SMNVEV (reference sequence). The CDR3 is 14 amino acids. Trimming shortened V by 2 bases and J by 5 bases, and 11 bases separated the two germline ends. The CDR3 bases are TGTGCCAGCAGTTTAGTGGGGGGCATAGATACGCAGTATTTT. It yields the protein CASSLVGGIDTQYF.

The CDR3 bases are TGTGCCAGCAGCTTAATCTTTGATGATACGCAGTATTTT. This translates into CASSLIFDDTQYF. This rearrangement joins TRBV7-3 to TRBJ2-3; D call uncertain. The V end lost 1 base, the J end lost 6 bases, and 8 bases lay between the germline ends. The CDR3 has 13 residues. Germline values: CDR1 SGHTA, CDR2 FQGTGA.

This chain joins TRBV2 and TRBJ2-5; no reliable D call. The CDR3 spans 13 residues. Germline V gene lookup returns CDR1 SNHLY and CDR2 FYNNEI. Trimming removed 7 bases from V and 4 bases from J, with 13 bases in between. Here the CDR3 reads CASTRRTGETQYF. The DNA of the CDR3 is TGTGCCAGCACCCGTCGGACGGGAGAGACCCAGTACTTC.

The CDR3 DNA reads as TGTGCCAGCAGTTGGACTAGCGGGGCCCTCCAAGAGACCCAGTACTTC. This gives the protein CASSWTSGALQETQYF. This sequence joins TRBV6-5 and TRBJ2-5; 12 bases fit TRBD2. V lost 4 bases to trimming and J lost 1 base; unmatched junction nucleotides: 4. Germline CDR1 and CDR2: MNHEY and SVGAGI. CDR3 length: 16 residues.

In DNA form, the CDR3 reads TGTGCCAGCAGCGGGGGCCCTTTGCGGGGCAATTACAATGAGCAGTTCTTC. Translated, it gives CASSGGPLRGNYNEQFF. V and J are TRBV11-2 and TRBJ2-1; either TRBD1 or TRBD2 may supply D (6 bases each). The CDR3 totals 17 residues. CDR1 SGHAT and CDR2 FQNNGV come from the germline V gene. Trimming left V 5 bases short and J 4 bases short, with 21 bases between.

This chain connects TRBV6-1 to TRBJ1-1, with D possibly TRBD1 on 6 matching bases. Trimming took 4 bases from V and 6 from J, leaving 15 bases between them. The CDR3 is 14 amino acids. Germline lookup yields CDR1 MNHNS and CDR2 SASEGT. CDR3 region: CASSAFQGLAEAFF. The CDR3 DNA is TGTGCCAGCAGTGCGTTTCAGGGGTTAGCTGAAGCTTTCTTT.

The chain couples TRBV9 to TRBJ2-7, with D perhaps matching TRBD1 or TRBD2 (5 bases each). Trimming pared 3 bases from V and 0 bases from J, leaving 10 bases between. The CDR3 has 14 residues. Looked up from germline, CDR1 is SGDLS and CDR2 is YYNGEE. The CDR3 loop is CASSAGPSSYEQYF. The CDR3 bases are TGTGCCAGCAGCGCGGGACCGAGCTCCTACGAGCAGTACTTC.

This chain joins TRBV6-5 and TRBJ1-2; a possible D gene is TRBD1 (5 bases). The CDR3 has 13 amino acids. The germline V and J ends were trimmed by 5 bases and 6 bases, with 13 bases remaining between them. Germline-derived CDR1 and CDR2 are MNHEY and SVGAGI. The CDR3 DNA reads as TGTGCCAGCAGTACGGCGGGACTGGATGGCTACACCTTC. Translated, it gives CASSTAGLDGYTF.

The chain combines TRBV5-6 with TRBJ2-1, with 12 bases matching TRBD2. From germline, CDR1 is SGHDT and CDR2 YYEEEE. V dropped 0 bases and J dropped 10; count of bases not matched to a gene: 5. The CDR3 covers 15 residues. The CDR3, as DNA: TGTGCCAGCAGCTTGGGACTAGCGGGAGTCGGAGAGCAGTTCTTC. Its translation is CASSLGLAGVGEQFF.